This entry concerns a single T cell receptor beta chain. Under the authors' procedure: Estimation of nucleated cell counts relied on the amplification of reference gene primers. Clones were read by immunoSEQ multiplex PCR, and TCRdb kept only the in-frame ones, dropping some. The V and J calls and clone size come from that table; D and trimming were worked out from the DNA. The sample lists approximately 50,000 clones, 87% occurring once. The sample comes from a study of blood T cell repertoires in COVID-19. Overall study: Sites in the United States, Italy and Spain provided acute and convalescent COVID-19 samples. In each case, the material was cDNA or gDNA derived from T cells, B-cell-depleted T cells, or PBMCs.

The clonotype was recovered from a man aged 50 or older with active COVID-19. The sequenced sample consisted of peripheral blood.

CDR3: CASSEGDSTYGYTF. The CDR3 DNA reads as TGTGCCAGCAGTGAAGGGGACAGCACCTATGGCTACACCTTC. The chain is built from TRBV6-1 and TRBJ1-2, with 7 bases lining up with TRBD1. The germline V gene encodes CDR1 MNHNS and CDR2 SASEGT. The CDR3 extends over 14 amino acids. Trimming at V came to 1 base and at J to 4 bases, leaving 3 bases not matched to a gene.